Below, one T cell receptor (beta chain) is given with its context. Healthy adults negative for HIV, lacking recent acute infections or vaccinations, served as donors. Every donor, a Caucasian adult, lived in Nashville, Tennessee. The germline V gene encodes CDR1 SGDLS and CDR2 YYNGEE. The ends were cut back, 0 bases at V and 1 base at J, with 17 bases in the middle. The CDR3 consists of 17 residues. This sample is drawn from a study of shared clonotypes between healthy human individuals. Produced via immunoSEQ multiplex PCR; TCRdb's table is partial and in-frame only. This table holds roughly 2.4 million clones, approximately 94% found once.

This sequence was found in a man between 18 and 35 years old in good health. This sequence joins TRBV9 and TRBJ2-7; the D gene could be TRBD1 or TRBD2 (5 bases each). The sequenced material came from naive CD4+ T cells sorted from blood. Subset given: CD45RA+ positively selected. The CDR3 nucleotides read TGTGCCAGCAGCGTAGGAGGTGAGGGACGGGCTTCCTACGAGCAGTACTTC. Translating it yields CASSVGGEGRASYEQYF.